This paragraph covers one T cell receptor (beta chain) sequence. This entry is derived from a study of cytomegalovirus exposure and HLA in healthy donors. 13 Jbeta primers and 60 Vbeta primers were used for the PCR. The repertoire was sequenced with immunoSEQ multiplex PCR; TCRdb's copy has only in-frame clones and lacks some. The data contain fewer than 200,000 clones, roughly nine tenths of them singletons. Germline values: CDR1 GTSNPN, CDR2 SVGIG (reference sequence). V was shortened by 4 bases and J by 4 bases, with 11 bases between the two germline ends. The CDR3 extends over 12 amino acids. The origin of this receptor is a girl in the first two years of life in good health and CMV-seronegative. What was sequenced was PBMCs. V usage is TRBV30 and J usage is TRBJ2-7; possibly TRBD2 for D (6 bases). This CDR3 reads CAWTQAGYEQYF. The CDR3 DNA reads TGTGCCTGGACCCAAGCGGGTTACGAGCAGTACTTC.